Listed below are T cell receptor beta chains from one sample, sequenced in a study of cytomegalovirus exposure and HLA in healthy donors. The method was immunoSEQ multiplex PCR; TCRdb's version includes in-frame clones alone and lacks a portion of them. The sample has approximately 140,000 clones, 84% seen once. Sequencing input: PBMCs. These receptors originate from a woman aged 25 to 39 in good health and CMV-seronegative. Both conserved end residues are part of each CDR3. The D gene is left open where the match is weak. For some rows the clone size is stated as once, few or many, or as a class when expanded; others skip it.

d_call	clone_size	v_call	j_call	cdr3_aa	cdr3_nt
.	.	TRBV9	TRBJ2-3	CASSVEELATQYF	TGTGCCAGCAGCGTAGAGGAACTAGCTACGCAGTATTTT
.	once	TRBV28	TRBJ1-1	CASRITGSKVAEAFF	TGTGCCAGCAGGATAACAGGGTCCAAAGTAGCTGAAGCTTTCTTT
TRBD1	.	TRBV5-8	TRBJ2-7	CASSSLGTGSYEQYF	TGTGCCAGCAGCTCGCTCGGGACAGGGTCCTACGAGCAGTACTTC
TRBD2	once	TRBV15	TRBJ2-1	CATSRGLAGNEQFF	TGTGCCACCAGCAGGGGACTAGCTGGCAATGAGCAGTTCTTC
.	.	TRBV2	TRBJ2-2	CASSVRGGELFF	TGTGCCAGCAGTGTTAGGGGAGGGGAGCTGTTTTTT
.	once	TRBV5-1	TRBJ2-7	CASSFGDPPYEQYF	TGCGCCAGCAGCTTCGGGGATCCCCCCTACGAGCAGTACTTC
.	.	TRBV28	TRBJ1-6	CASSSPGSSYNSPLHF	TGTGCCAGCAGTTCCCCGGGGAGCTCCTATAATTCACCCCTCCACTTT
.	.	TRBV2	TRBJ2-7	CASSEAGTPTYEQYF	TGTGCCAGCAGTGAAGCGGGCACCCCAACCTACGAGCAGTACTTC
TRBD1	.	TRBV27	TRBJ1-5	CASSLLGQGSNQPQHF	TGTGCCAGCAGTTTACTCGGACAGGGATCTAATCAGCCCCAGCATTTT
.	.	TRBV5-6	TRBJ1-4	CASSLSERNEKLFF	TGTGCCAGCAGCTTGTCAGAGCGTAATGAAAAACTGTTTTTT
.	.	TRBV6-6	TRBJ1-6	CASSYGLGSYNSPLHF	TGTGCCAGCAGTTACGGTCTGGGGAGTTATAATTCACCCCTCCACTTT
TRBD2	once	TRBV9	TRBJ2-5	CASSASVLAGGPGETQYF	TGTGCCAGCAGCGCCTCGGTACTAGCGGGGGGGCCCGGGGAGACCCAGTACTTC
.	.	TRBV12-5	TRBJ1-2	CASGFSEGHGYTF	TGTGCTAGTGGTTTTTCGGAGGGCCATGGCTACACCTTC
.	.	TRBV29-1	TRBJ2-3	CSVGTPTTDTQYF	TGCAGCGTAGGGACACCAACCACAGATACGCAGTATTTT
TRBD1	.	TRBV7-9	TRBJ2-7	CASSLAQGYEQYF	TGTGCCAGCAGCTTAGCACAGGGGTACGAGCAGTACTTC
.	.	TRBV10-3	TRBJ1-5	CAISESEYQPQHF	TGTGCCATCAGTGAGTCTGAGTATCAGCCCCAGCATTTT
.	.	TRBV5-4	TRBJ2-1	CASSPVAGEQFF	TGTGCCAGCAGCCCCGTAGCAGGGGAGCAGTTCTTC
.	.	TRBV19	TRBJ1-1	CASSTQRGGTEAFF	TGTGCCAGTAGTACCCAAAGGGGTGGCACTGAAGCTTTCTTT
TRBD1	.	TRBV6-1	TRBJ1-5	CASSEGQGYGNQPQHF	TGTGCCAGCAGTGAGGGACAGGGTTATGGCAATCAGCCCCAGCATTTT
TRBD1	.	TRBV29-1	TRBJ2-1	CSVRDRGVNEQFF	TGCAGCGTCCGGGACAGGGGTGTAAATGAGCAGTTCTTC
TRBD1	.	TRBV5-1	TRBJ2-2	CASSTGQGNLELFF	TGCGCCAGCAGCACGGGACAGGGGAACCTAGAGCTGTTTTTT
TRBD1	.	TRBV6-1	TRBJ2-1	CASSEAGTGLGNEQFF	TGTGCCAGCAGTGAAGCGGGGACAGGTCTAGGCAATGAGCAGTTCTTC
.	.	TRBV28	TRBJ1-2	CASSLSGYGYGYTF	TGTGCCAGCTCCCTCTCAGGCTACGGCTATGGCTACACCTTC
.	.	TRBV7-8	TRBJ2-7	CASSLTGTPYEQYF	TGTGCCAGCAGCTTAACCGGGACACCCTACGAGCAGTACTTC
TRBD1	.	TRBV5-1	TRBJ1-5	CASSQEGQTHGPQHF	TGCGCCAGCAGCCAGGAGGGACAGACCCACGGGCCCCAGCATTTT
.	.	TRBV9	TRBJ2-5	CASSPWKGVQETQYF	TGTGCCAGCAGCCCTTGGAAGGGGGTCCAAGAGACCCAGTACTTC
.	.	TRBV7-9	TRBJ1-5	CASSLDISNQPQHF	TGTGCCAGCAGCTTGGACATTAGCAATCAGCCCCAGCATTTT
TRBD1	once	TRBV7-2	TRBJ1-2	CASSPPWTGGESYTF	TGTGCCAGCAGCCCCCCTTGGACAGGGGGCGAGAGCTACACCTTC
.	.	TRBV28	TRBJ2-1	CASSSRDGSSYNEQFF	TGTGCCAGCAGCTCACGCGACGGGAGCTCCTACAATGAGCAGTTCTTC
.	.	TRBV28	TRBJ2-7	CASSLRQYEQYF	TGTGCCAGCAGTTTAAGACAGTACGAGCAGTACTTC
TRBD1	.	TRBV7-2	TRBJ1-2	CASSLDRGRDYGYTF	TGTGCCAGCAGCTTAGACAGGGGAAGGGACTATGGCTACACCTTC
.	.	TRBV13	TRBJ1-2	CASSLGQVRDGYTF	TGTGCCAGCAGCTTAGGACAGGTACGAGATGGCTACACCTTC
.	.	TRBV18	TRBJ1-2	CASSPPGGGRYTF	TGTGCCAGCTCACCCCCGGGAGGGGGTCGCTACACCTTC
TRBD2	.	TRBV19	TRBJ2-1	CASSMLLAGTSSRYNEQFF	TGTGCCAGTAGTATGCTCCTAGCGGGGACCTCCTCAAGGTACAATGAGCAGTTCTTC
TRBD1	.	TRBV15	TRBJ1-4	CATSTQQGSSSTNEKLFF	TGTGCCACCAGCACCCAACAGGGGTCCTCCTCAACTAATGAAAAACTGTTTTTT
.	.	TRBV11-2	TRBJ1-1	CASSLALYTEAFF	TGTGCCAGCAGCTTAGCCTTGTATACTGAAGCTTTCTTT
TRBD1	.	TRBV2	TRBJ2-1	CASETGGSYNEQFF	TGTGCCAGCGAGACAGGGGGCTCCTACAATGAGCAGTTCTTC
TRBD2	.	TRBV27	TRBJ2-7	CASRLKPGLPYEQYF	TGTGCCAGCAGACTAAAACCGGGACTACCCTACGAGCAGTACTTC
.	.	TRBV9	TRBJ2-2	CASSAQGSPDGELFF	TGTGCCAGCAGCGCGCAGGGTTCGCCCGACGGGGAGCTGTTTTTT
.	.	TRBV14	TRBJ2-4	CASSQDQGNIQYF	TGTGCCAGCAGCCAAGATCAGGGAAACATTCAGTACTTC